Listed here are 2 T cell receptor beta chains from one sample, sequenced in a study of identical twins. TCRdb reanalysed the 5' RACE reads using MiXCR and keeps one entry per CDR3 protein. Of some 1,600,000 distinct CDR3 sequences listed, roughly 35% are singletons. The specimen sequenced was cord blood. Every receptor here comes from a newborn girl in good health.

The J gene is TRBJ2-5, the V gene TRBV27; 11 positions agree with TRBD2. CDR1 and CDR2 (germline): MNHEY, SMNVEV (reference sequence). V lost 5 bases and J lost 4; bases outside the gene matches: 9. The CDR3 runs 16 residues. In DNA, the CDR3 is TGTGCCAGCAGTCTAGTAGCGGGGGGGCCCGGAGAGACCCAGTACTTC. Translating gives CASSLVAGGPGETQYF.

This clonotype has a handful of counts. V gene TRBV20-1 combines with J gene TRBJ2-4; D gene uncertain. V dropped 1 base and J dropped 8 bases, with 12 bases sitting between them. This CDR3 comprises 13 residues. Germline CDR1 is DFQATT and CDR2 is SNEGSKA (reference sequence). The CDR3 protein is CSARVLNGDIQYF. CDR3 DNA sequence: TGCAGTGCTAGAGTTCTTAATGGGGACATTCAGTACTTC.